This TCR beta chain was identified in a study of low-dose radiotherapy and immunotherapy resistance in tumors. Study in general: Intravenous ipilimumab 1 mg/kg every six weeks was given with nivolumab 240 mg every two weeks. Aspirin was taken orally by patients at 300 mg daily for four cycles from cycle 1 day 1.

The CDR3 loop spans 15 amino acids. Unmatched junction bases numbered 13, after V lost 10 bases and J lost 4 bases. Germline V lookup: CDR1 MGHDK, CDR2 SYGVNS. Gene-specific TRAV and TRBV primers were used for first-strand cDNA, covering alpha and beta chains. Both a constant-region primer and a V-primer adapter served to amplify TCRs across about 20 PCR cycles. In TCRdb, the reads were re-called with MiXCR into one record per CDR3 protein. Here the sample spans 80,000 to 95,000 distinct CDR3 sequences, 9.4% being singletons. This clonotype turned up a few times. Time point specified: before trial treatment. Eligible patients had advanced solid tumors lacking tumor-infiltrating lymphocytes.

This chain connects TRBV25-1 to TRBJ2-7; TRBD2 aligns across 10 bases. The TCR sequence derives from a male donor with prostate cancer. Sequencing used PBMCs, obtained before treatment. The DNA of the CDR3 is TGTGCCACCTGTCGGGGTCAGCGGGAGGGTTACGAGCAGTACTTC. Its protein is CATCRGQREGYEQYF.